This entry is about one T cell receptor beta chain. Antigen specificity is unknown. The germline gives CDR1 MGHDK, CDR2 SYGVNS. CDR3 length: 14 amino acids. Unmatched junction bases numbered 4, after V lost 3 bases and J lost 7 bases. This sample is part of a study of beta chain features in type 1 diabetes. Study-wide points: VDJ junctions from type 1 diabetes patients carried fewer insertions and larger deletions. Small HLA sub-analyses could not settle whether HLA shapes TCRB rearrangement.

Expressed TCRB transcripts got sequenced, as all isolated RNA was reverse transcribed. Produced via immunoSEQ multiplex PCR; TCRdb's table is partial and in-frame only. This table has 200,000 to 250,000 clones, over 8.5% appearing once. Every donor had blood drawn once into heparin, 100 to 150 mL on average. Researchers reported sorting CD4+ naive, central memory, regulatory and stem cell-like memory cells via CD45RO/CCR7/CD25/CD127/CD95/CD27. This TCR was sampled from a woman under 30 in good health. The sequencing input was naive CD4+ T cells from blood. The V and J genes are TRBV25-1 and TRBJ1-2; 11 bases fit TRBD1. In nucleotides, the CDR3 is TGTGCCAGCAGTGACAAGGACAGGGGGCGTGGCTACACCTTC. Its translation is CASSDKDRGRGYTF.